This entry describes one T cell receptor beta chain. As processed by the authors: From reference gene primer amplification, estimates of nucleated cell counts were derived. The assay was immunoSEQ multiplex PCR, and TCRdb's table has in-frame clones only and misses some. That table supplies the V and J calls and clone size; D and trimming were determined from the DNA. Of 200,000 to 300,000 clones in the sample, 83% were seen once. This sample is drawn from a study of blood T cell repertoires in COVID-19. Study context: Acute-phase and convalescent COVID-19 samples originated in the United States, Italy and Spain. From T cells, B-cell-depleted T cells, or PBMCs came the material, which was cDNA or gDNA.

The CDR3 consists of 12 residues. Trimming shortened V by 3 bases and J by 4 bases, and 6 bases separated the two germline ends. Germline-derived CDR1 and CDR2 are KGHSH and LQKENI. The sample comprised peripheral blood. The gene calls are TRBV18 and TRBJ1-1; no firm D call. This clonotype originated in a human donor in a cohort sampled during active COVID-19. CDR3 region: CASSPLFTEAFF. The CDR3 DNA is TGTGCCAGCTCACCCCTGTTCACTGAAGCTTTCTTT.